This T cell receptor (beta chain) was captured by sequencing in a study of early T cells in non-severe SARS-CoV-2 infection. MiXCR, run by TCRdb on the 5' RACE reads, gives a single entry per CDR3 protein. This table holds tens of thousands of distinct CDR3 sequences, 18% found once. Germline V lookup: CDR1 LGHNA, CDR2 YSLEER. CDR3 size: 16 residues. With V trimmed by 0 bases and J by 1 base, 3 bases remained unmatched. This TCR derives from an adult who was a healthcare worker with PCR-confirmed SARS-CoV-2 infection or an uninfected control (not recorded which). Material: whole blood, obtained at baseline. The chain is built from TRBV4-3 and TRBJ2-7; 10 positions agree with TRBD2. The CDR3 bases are TGCGCCAGCAGCCAAGAACCTAGCGGGAGTTCCTACGAGCAGTACTTC. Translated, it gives CASSQEPSGSSYEQYF.